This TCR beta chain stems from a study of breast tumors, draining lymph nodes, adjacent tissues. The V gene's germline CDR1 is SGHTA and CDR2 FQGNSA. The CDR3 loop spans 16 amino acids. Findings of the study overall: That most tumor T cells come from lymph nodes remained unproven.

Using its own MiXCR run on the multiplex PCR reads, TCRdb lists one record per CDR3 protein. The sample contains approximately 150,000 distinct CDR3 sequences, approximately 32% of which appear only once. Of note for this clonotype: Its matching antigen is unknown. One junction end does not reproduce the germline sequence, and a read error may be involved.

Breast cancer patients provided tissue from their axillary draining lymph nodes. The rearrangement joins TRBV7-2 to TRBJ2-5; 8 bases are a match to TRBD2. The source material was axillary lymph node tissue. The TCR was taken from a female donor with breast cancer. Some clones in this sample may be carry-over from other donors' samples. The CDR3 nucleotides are TGCGCCAGCAGCTTAGGGACGGGGGGGCGTATGGAGACCCAGTACTTC. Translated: CASSLGTGGRMETQYF.